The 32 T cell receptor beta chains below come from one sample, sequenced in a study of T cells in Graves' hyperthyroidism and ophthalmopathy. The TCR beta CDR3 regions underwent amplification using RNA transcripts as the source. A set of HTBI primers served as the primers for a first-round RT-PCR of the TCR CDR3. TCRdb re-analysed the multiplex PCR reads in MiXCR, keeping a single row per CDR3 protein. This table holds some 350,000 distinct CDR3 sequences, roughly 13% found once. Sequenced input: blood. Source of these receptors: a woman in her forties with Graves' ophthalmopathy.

This CDR3 reads CASSEPAAASTTDTQYF. CDR3 DNA sequence: TGTGCCAGCAGTGAACCCGCGGCGGCCTCGACCACAGATACGCAGTATTTT. The rearrangement joins TRBV25-1 to TRBJ2-3; D is unresolved. Germline V CDR1 and CDR2: MGHDK, SYGVNS. V lost 2 bases to trimming and J lost 2 bases, with 17 bases between them. The CDR3 runs 17 residues.

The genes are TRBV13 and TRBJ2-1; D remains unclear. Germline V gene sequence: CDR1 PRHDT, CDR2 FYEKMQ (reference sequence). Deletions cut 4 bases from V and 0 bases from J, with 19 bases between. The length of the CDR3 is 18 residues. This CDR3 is CASSSNRVRASSYNEQFF. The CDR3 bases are TGTGCCAGCAGCTCCAATCGTGTTCGGGCGAGCTCCTACAATGAGCAGTTCTTC.

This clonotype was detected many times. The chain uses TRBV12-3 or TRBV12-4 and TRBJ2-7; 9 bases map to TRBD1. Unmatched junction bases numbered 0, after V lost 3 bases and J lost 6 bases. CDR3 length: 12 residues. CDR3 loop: CASSLDRGEQYF. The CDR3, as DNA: TGTGCCAGCAGTTTGGACAGGGGCGAGCAGTACTTC.

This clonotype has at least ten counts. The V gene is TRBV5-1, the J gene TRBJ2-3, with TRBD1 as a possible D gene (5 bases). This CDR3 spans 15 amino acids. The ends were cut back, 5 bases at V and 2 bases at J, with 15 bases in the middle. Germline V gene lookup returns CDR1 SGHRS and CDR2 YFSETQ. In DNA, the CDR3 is TGCGCCAGCAGTTCCGCAGGGTACCCCACAGATACGCAGTATTTT. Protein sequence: CASSSAGYPTDTQYF.

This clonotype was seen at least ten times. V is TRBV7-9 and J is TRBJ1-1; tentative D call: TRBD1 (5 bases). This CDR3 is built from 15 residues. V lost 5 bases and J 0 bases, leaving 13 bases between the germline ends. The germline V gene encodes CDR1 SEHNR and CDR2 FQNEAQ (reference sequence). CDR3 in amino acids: CASSVRQSLNTEAFF. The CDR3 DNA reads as TGTGCCAGCAGCGTACGACAGAGCCTGAACACTGAAGCTTTCTTT.

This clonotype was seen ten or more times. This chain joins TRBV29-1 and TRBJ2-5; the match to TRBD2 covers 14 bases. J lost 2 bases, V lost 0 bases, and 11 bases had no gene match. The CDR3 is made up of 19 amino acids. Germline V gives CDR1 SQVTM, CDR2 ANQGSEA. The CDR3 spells CSVEEVWGLAGAIQETQYF. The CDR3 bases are TGCAGCGTTGAAGAGGTCTGGGGACTAGCGGGAGCGATACAAGAGACCCAGTACTTC.

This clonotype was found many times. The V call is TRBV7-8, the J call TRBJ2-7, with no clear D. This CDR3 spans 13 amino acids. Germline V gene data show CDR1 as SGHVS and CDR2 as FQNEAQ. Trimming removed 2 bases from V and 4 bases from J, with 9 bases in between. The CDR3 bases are TGTGCCAGCAGCTTACAAAGTGGGTACGAGCAGTACTTC. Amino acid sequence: CASSLQSGYEQYF.

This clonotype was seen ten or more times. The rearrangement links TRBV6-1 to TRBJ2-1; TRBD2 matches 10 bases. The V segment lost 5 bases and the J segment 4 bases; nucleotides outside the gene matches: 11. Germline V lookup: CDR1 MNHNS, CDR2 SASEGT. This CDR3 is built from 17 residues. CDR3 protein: CASSPAPSGSGYNEQFF. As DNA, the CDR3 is TGTGCCAGCAGTCCAGCCCCTAGCGGGAGTGGGTACAATGAGCAGTTCTTC.

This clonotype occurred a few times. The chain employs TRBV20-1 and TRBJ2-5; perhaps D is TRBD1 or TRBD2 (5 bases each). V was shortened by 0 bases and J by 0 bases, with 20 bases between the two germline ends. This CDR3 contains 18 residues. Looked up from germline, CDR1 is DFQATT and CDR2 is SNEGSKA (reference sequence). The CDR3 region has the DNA TGCAGTGCTAGAGATATTGGGGGTAGGGTTACTCACCAAGAGACCCAGTACTTC. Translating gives CSARDIGGRVTHQETQYF.

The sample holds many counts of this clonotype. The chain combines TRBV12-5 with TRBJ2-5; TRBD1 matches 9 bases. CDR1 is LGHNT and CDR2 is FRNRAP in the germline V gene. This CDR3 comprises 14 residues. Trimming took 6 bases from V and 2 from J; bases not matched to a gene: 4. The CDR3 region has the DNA TGTGCTAGTGGGTGGGGGACAGGGCAAGAGACCCAGTACTTC. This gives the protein CASGWGTGQETQYF.

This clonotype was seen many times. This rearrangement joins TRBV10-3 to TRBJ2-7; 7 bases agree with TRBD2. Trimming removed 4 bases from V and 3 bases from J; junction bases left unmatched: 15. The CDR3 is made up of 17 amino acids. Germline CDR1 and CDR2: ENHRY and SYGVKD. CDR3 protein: CAISAGVQRDRSYEQYF. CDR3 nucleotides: TGTGCCATCAGTGCGGGGGTTCAGCGGGACCGGAGCTACGAGCAGTACTTC.

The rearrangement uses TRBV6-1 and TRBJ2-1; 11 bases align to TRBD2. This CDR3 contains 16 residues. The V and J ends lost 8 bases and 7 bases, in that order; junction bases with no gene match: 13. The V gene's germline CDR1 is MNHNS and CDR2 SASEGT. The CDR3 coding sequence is TGTGCCAGCCCGCCAGGGACTAGCGGACGCTGGAATGAGCAGTTCTTC. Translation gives CASPPGTSGRWNEQFF.

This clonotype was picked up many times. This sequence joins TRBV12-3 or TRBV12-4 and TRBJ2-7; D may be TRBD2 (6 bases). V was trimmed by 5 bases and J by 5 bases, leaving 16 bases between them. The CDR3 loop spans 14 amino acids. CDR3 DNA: TGTGCCAGCAGTCCAGCGGGTTCGAAGAACGAGCAGTACTTC. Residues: CASSPAGSKNEQYF.

CDR3 sequence reads: CASSMVVTGELFF. CDR3 coding DNA: TGTGCCAGCAGCATGGTGGTAACCGGGGAGCTGTTTTTT. This chain links TRBV7-9 with TRBJ2-2; D remains unclear. Germline V lookup: CDR1 SEHNR, CDR2 FQNEAQ (reference sequence). Trimming stripped 5 bases from V and 5 bases from J, with 9 bases between. The CDR3 is made up of 13 amino acids.

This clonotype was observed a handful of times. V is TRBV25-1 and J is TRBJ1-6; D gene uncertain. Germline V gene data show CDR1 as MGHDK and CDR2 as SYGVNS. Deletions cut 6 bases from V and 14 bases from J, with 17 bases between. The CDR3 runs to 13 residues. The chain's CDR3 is CASSHRTSWALHF. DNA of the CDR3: TGTGCCAGCAGCCACCGGACTTCGTGGGCCCTCCACTTT.

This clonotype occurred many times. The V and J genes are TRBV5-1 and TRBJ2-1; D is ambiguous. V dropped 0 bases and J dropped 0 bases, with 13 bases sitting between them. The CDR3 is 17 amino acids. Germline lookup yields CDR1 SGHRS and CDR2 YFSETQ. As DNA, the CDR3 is TGCGCCAGCAGCTTGGTGGCAGGTCGGAGCTCCTACAATGAGCAGTTCTTC. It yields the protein CASSLVAGRSSYNEQFF.

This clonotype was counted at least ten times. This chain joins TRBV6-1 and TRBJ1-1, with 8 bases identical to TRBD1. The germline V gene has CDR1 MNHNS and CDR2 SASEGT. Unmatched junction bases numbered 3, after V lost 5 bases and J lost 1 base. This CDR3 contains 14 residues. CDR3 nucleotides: TGTGCCAGCAGTTACAGGGGGAAGAACACTGAAGCTTTCTTT. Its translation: CASSYRGKNTEAFF.

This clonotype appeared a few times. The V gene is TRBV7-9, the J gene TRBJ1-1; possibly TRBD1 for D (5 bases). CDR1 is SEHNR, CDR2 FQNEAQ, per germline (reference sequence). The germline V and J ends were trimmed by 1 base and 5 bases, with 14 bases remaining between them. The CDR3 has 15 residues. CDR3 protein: CASSLGGGVSTEAFF. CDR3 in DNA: TGTGCCAGCAGCTTAGGGGGGGGAGTGAGTACTGAAGCTTTCTTT. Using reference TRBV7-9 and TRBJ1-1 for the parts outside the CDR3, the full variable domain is DTGVSQNPRHKITKRGQNVTFRCDPISEHNRLYWYRQTLGQGPEFLTYFQNEAQLEKSRLLSDRFSAERPKGSFSTLEIQRTEQGDSAMYLCASSLGGGVSTEAFFGQGTRLTVV.

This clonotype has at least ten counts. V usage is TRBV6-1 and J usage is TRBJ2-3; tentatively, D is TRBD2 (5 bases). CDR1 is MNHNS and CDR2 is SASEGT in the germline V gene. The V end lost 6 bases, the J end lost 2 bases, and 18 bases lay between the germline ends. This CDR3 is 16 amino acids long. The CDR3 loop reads CASSHQLLRDTDTQYF. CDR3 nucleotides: TGTGCCAGCAGCCACCAGTTGCTCCGGGACACAGATACGCAGTATTTT.

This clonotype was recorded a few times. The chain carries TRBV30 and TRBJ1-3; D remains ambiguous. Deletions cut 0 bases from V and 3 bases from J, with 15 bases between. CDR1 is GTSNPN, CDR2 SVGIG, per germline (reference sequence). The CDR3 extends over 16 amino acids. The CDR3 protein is CAWSVSRGRRGNTIYF. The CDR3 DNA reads TGTGCCTGGAGTGTCTCCCGGGGTAGACGTGGAAACACCATATATTTT.

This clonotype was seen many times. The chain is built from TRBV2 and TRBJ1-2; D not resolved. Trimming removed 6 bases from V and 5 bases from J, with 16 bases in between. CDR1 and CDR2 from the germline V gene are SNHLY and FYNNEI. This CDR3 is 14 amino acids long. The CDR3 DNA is TGTGCCAGCAGGTCAGACGGGGAGACATATGGCTACACCTTC. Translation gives CASRSDGETYGYTF. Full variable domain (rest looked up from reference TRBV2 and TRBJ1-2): EPEVTQTPSHQVTQMGQEVILRCVPISNHLYFYWYRQILGQKVEFLVSFYNNEISEKSEIFDDQFSVERPDGSNFTLKIRSTKLEDSAMYFCASRSDGETYGYTFGSGTRLTVV.

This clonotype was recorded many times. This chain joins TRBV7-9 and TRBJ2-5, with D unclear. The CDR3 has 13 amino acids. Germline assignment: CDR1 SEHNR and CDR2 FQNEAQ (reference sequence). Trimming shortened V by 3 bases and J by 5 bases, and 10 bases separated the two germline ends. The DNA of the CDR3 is TGTGCCAGCAGCTTCCCCGTTGGTGAGACCCAGTACTTC. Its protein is CASSFPVGETQYF.

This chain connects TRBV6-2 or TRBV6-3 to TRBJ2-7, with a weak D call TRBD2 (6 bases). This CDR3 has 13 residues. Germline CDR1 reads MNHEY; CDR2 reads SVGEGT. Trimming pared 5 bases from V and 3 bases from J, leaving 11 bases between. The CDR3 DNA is TGTGCCAGCAGTCGGGGGACGGTCTACGAGCAGTACTTC. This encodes CASSRGTVYEQYF.

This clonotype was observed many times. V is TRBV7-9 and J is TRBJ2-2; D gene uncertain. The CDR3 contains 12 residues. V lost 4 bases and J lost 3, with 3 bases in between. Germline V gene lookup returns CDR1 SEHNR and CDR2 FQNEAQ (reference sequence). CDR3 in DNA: TGTGCCAGCAGCTACTACACCGGGGAGCTGTTTTTT. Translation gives CASSYYTGELFF.

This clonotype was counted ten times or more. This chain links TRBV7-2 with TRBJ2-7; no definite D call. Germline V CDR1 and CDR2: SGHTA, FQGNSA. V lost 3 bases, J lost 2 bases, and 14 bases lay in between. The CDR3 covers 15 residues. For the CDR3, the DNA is TGTGCCAGCAGCTTTGCCGGGCGCCCTACCTACGAGCAGTACTTC. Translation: CASSFAGRPTYEQYF.

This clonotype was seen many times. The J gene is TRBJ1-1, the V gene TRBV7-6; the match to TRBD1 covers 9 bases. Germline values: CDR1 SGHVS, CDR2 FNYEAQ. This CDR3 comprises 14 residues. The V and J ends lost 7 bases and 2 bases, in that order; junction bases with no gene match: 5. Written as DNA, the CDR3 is TGTGCCAGCAAGCCGGGACAGGGTAACACTGAAGCTTTCTTT. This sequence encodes CASKPGQGNTEAFF.

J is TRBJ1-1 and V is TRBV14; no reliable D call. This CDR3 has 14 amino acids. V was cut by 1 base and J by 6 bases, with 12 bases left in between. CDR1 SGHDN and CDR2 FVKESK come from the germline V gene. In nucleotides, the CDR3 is TGTGCCAGCAGCCAAGTTCCTGGTTACGCTGAAGCTTTCTTT. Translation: CASSQVPGYAEAFF. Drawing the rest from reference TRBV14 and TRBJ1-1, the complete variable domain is EAGVTQFPSHSVIEKGQTVTLRCDPISGHDNLYWYRRVMGKEIKFLLHFVKESKQDESGMPNNRFLAERTGGTYSTLKVQPAELEDSGVYFCASSQVPGYAEAFFGQGTRLTVV.

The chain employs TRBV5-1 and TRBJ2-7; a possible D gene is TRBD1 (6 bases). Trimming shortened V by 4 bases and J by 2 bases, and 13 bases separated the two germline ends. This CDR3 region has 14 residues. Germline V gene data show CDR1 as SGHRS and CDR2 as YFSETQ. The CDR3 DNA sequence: TGCGCCAGCAGCACCGGACAGAGGACCTACGAGCAGTACTTC. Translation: CASSTGQRTYEQYF. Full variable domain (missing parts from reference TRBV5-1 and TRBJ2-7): KAGVTQTPRYLIKTRGQQVTLSCSPISGHRSVSWYQQTPGQGLQFLFEYFSETQRNKGNFPGRFSGRQFSNSRSEMNVSTLELGDSALYLCASSTGQRTYEQYFGPGTRLTVT.

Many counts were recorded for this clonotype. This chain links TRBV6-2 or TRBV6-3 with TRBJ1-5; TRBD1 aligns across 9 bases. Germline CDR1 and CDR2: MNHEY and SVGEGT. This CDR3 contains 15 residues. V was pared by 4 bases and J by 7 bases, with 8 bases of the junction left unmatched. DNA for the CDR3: TGTGCCAGCAGTTTCGTAGGACAGGGGTTCCAGCCCCAGCATTTT. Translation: CASSFVGQGFQPQHF.

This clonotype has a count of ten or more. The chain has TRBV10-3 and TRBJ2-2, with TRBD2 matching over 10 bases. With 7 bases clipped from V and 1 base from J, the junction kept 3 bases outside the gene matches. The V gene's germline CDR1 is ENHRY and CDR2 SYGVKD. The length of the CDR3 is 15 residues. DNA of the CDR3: TGTGCCATCACCCCTAGCGGGGGGAACACCGGGGAGCTGTTTTTT. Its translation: CAITPSGGNTGELFF.

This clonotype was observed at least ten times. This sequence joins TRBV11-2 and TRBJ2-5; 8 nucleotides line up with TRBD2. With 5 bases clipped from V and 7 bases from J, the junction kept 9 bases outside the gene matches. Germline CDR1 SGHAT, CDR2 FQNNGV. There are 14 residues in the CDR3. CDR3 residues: CASSPLGLVGTQYF. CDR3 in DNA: TGTGCCAGCAGCCCCCTGGGACTAGTCGGGACCCAGTACTTC.

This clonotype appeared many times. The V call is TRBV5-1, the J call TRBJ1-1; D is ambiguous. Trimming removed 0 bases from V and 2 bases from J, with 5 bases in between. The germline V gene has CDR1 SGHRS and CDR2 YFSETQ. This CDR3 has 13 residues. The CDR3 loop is CASSLVANTEAFF. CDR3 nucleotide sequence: TGCGCCAGCAGCTTGGTTGCAAACACTGAAGCTTTCTTT. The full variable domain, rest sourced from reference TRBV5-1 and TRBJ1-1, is KAGVTQTPRYLIKTRGQQVTLSCSPISGHRSVSWYQQTPGQGLQFLFEYFSETQRNKGNFPGRFSGRQFSNSRSEMNVSTLELGDSALYLCASSLVANTEAFFGQGTRLTVV.